This entry is about one T cell receptor (beta chain). Antigen unknown. Preparation of the TCRbeta library used unique molecular identifiers. From the PCR reads, TCRdb called clonotypes with MiXCR, one entry per CDR3 protein. The sample shows 100,000 to 150,000 distinct CDR3 sequences, 20% to 25% of them seen only once. This entry is derived from a study of T-cell reconstitution after alpha-beta-depleted transplantation in children. Trimming stripped 5 bases from V and 4 bases from J, with 25 bases between. The CDR3 is 18 residues long. Findings of the study overall: TCRbeta diversity was high at day 60 in some patients (a result of surviving recipient T cells and thymic progenitors). Reportedly, only several hundred clones from non-depleted graft cells drove alpha-beta T-cell counts at about two months.

The TCR was taken from a male patient between 2 and 15 years old who had a stem cell transplant for chronic granulomatous disease, so the T cells may come from the graft donor. The V call is TRBV12-3 or TRBV12-4, the J call TRBJ2-3, with a possible D match to TRBD2 (6 bases). Sample: PBMCs, mostly from graft donor cells, taken 180 days after TCRalphabeta/CD19-depleted stem cell transplant. The CDR3 region is CASSEFAALGGHSDTQYF. CDR3 sequence (DNA): TGTGCCAGCAGTGAGTTTGCTGCGCTGGGGGGTCATTCAGATACGCAGTATTTT.